There are a few counts of the clone carrying this T cell receptor beta chain. Its matching antigen is unknown. The data belong to a study of cytomegalovirus exposure and HLA in healthy donors. Whole-study findings and limits: Despite most TCR sequences being rare, some public TCRs occurred in many donors. Researchers counted over 150 TCR beta chains as cytomegalovirus-associated. Using the classifier, cytomegalovirus status was reportedly diagnosed with high specificity and sensitivity.

TCRdb keeps only in-frame clones here, not all; method: immunoSEQ multiplex PCR. The repertoire holds about 110,000 clones, about 85% seen once, with roughly 3% in the top ten. The length of the CDR3 is 12 residues. Trimming cost V 6 bases and J 7 bases, with 12 bases left between them. CDR1 and CDR2 from the germline V gene are KGHSH and LQKENI. Donors were drawn from the 120-subject validation cohort, separate from the roughly 670-subject first cohort. Sequencing was done on a sample of PBMCs. V usage is TRBV18 and J usage is TRBJ1-2; tentative D call: TRBD1 (5 bases). The TCR originated in a woman aged 18-29 years in good health and CMV-seronegative. CDR3 nucleotide sequence: TGTGCCAGCTCCCACAGGTCTGGTGGCTACACCTTC. It translates to CASSHRSGGYTF.